This T cell receptor (beta chain) was recovered during a study of shared clonotypes between healthy human individuals. Study information: Per-donor plates numbered three CD4 naive, three CD4 memory, two CD8 naive and one CD8 memory.

Study results and caveats: A few donors had about 5.1% of their naive CD4 clonotypes in common. In general, naive subsets displayed greater estimated richness than memory subsets did.

Replicate PCRs run on sorted subsets employed 150 to 250 ng DNA, approximately 30,000 T cell genomes. Assay used: immunoSEQ multiplex PCR; TCRdb lists only in-frame clones, some missing. Here the sample spans about 2.3 million clones, around 90% being singletons. With regard to this clone: Its antigen is unidentified. The same CDR3 arises from other DNA sequences in this sample as well.

The sequencing sample was made of naive CD4+ T cells from PBMCs. The subset: CD45RA+ positively selected. The clonotype was recovered from a man aged 18-30 years in good health. Some clones in this sample may be carry-over from other donors' samples.

The CDR3 DNA reads as TGTGCCAGCAGCTTAGTACAGGGGTACGAGCAGTACTTC. Translated, it gives CASSLVQGYEQYF. The V call is TRBV11-2, the J call TRBJ2-7; 7 bases are shared with TRBD1. Trimming cost V 1 base and J 4 bases; bases outside gene matches: 1. Germline V gene lookup returns CDR1 SGHAT and CDR2 FQNNGV. This CDR3 comprises 13 residues.